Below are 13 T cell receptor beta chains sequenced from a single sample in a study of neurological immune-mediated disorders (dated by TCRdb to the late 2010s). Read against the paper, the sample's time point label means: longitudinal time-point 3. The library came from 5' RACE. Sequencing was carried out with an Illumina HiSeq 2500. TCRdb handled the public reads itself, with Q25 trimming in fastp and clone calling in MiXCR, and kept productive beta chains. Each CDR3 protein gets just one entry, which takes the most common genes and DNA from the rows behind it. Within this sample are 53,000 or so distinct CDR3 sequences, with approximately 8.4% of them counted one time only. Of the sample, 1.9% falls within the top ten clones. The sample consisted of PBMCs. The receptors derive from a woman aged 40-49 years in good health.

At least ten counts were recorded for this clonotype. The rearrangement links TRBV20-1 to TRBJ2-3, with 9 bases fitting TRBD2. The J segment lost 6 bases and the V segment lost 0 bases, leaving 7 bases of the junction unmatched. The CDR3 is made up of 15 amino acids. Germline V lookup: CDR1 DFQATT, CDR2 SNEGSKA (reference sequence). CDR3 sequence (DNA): TGCAGTGCTAGAGAATATGCGGGGGGGAGTGATACGCAGTATTTT. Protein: CSAREYAGGSDTQYF.

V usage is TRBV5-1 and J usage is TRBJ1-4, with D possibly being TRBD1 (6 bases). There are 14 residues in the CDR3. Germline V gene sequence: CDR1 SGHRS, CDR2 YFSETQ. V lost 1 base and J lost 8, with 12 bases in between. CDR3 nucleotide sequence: TGCGCCAGCAGCTTGTACGGACAGCGGGAAAAACTGTTTTTT. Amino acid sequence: CASSLYGQREKLFF.

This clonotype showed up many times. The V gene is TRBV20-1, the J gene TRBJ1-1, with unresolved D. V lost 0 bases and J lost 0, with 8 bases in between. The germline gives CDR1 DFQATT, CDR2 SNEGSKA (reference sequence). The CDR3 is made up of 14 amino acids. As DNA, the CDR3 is TGCAGTGCTAGAGATGACGGGTTGAACACTGAAGCTTTCTTT. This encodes CSARDDGLNTEAFF.

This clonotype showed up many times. The CDR3 DNA sequence: TGTGCCACCAGCTCCGGAGGGGACGGCGGGAGGGCCCGAAATGAGCAGTTCTTC. It is translated as CATSSGGDGGRARNEQFF. V is TRBV15 and J is TRBJ2-1; the match to TRBD2 covers 9 bases. Germline CDR1 LNHNV, CDR2 YYDKDF (reference sequence). V gave up 5 bases and J gave up 7 bases; unmatched junction bases: 18. The CDR3 is made up of 18 amino acids.

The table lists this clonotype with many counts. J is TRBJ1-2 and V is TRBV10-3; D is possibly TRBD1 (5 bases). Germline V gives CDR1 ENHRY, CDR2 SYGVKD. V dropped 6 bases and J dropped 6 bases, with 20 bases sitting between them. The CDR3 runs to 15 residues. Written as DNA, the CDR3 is TGTGCCATCAGGTCACTTGGGGCAGGGATTGATGGCTACACCTTC. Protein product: CAIRSLGAGIDGYTF.

The CDR3 DNA follows: TGTGCCAGCAGTTCCAGTCGACAGGGGGATAATTCACCCCTCCACTTT. Translating it yields CASSSSRQGDNSPLHF. The gene calls are TRBV6-5 and TRBJ1-6, with 9 bases identical to TRBD1. Germline loops: CDR1 MNHEY, CDR2 SVGAGI. V shed 4 bases and J 5 bases; nucleotides not matched to a gene: 6. The CDR3 is 16 residues long.

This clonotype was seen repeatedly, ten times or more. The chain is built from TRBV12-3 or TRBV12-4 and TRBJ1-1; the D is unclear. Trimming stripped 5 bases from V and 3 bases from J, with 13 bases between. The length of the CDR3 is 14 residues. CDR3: CASSPSGGYTEAFF. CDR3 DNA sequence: TGTGCCAGCAGTCCCTCGGGTGGATACACTGAAGCTTTCTTT.

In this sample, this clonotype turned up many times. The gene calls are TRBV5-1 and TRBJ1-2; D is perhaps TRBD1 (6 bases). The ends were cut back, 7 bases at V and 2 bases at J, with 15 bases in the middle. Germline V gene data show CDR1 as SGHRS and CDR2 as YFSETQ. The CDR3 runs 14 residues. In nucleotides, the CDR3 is TGCGCCAGCGGTTCCGGGGGGGGCAACTATGGCTACACCTTC. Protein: CASGSGGGNYGYTF.

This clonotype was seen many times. The CDR3 loop is CASSVSATADTQYF. CDR3 bases: TGTGCCAGCAGCGTCTCAGCTACGGCGGATACGCAGTATTTT. The chain combines TRBV9 with TRBJ2-3; D remains ambiguous. Germline V CDR1 and CDR2: SGDLS, YYNGEE. The CDR3 is 14 amino acids. The V and J ends lost 2 bases and 6 bases respectively, with 13 bases between them.

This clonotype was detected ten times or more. The CDR3 loop reads CASSQTPGLLGGYEQYF. The CDR3 DNA is TGTGCCAGCAGCCAAACCCCCGGGCTCCTTGGGGGCTACGAGCAGTACTTC. The V and J genes are TRBV4-2 and TRBJ2-7; D possibly uses TRBD1 or TRBD2 (5 bases each). The CDR3 has 17 residues. Per the germline V gene, CDR1 is LGHNA and CDR2 is YNFKEQ. V lost 2 bases and J lost 3, with 20 bases in between.

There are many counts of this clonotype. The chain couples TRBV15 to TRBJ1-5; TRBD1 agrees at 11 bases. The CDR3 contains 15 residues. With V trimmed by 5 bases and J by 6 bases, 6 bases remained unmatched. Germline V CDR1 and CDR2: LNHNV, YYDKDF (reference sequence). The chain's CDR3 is CATSDRDRGIQPQHF. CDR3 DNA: TGTGCCACCAGCGACCGGGACAGGGGGATTCAGCCCCAGCATTTT.

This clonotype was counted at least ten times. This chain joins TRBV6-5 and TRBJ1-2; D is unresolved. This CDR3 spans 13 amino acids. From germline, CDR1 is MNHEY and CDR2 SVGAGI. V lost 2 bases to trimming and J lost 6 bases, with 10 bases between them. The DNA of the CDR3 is TGTGCCAGCAGTTACACCGGTGTCGATGGCTACACCTTC. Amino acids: CASSYTGVDGYTF.

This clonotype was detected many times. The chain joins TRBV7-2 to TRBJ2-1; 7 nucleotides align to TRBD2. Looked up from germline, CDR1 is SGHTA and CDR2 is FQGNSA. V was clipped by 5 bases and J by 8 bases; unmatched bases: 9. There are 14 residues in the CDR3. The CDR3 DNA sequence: TGTGCCAGCAGCCCGGGGGGTGTGGTCCATGAGCAGTTCTTC. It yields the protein CASSPGGVVHEQFF.